Below, one T cell receptor beta chain is given with its context. Treatment here: randomized to nivolumab then ipilimumab (arm A) or the reverse (arm B). Live CD3+CD8+ CD19− CD56− cells were sorted from PBMCs. This CDR3 has 15 amino acids. V lost 5 bases and J lost 0; bases outside the gene matches: 4. CDR1 and CDR2 from the germline V gene are MDHEN and SYDVKM. Using immunoSEQ multiplex PCR, the repertoire was profiled, and TCRdb retains in-frame clones only, with some absent. The sample holds 20,000 to 25,000 clones, approximately 78% seen once. This sample was included in a study of sequential checkpoint blockade in melanoma. Study as a whole: Arm A got nivolumab then ipilimumab; arm B the reverse, 1:1. Both treatment sequences were followed by maintenance nivolumab.

The chain combines TRBV28 with TRBJ2-7, with 10 nucleotides matching TRBD2. The starting material was CD8+ T cells sorted from blood (inferred from file names), obtained from a patient given nivolumab and ipilimumab in sequence. The TCR sequence derives from a human donor with melanoma. DNA for the CDR3: TGTGCCAGCAGTACCCCTAGCGGGAGCTCCTACGAGCAGTACTTC. This encodes CASSTPSGSSYEQYF.